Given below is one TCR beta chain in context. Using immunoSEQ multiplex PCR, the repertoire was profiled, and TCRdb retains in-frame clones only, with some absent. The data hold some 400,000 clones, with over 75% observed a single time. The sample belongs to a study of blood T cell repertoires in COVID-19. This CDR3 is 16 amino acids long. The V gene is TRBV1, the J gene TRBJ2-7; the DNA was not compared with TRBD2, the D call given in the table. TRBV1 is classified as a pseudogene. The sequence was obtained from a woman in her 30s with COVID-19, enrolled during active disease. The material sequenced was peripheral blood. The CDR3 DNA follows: TGCACCAGCAGCCCACATAGCGGGAGGATCCTCCACGAGCAGTACTTC. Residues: CTSSPHSGRILHEQYF.